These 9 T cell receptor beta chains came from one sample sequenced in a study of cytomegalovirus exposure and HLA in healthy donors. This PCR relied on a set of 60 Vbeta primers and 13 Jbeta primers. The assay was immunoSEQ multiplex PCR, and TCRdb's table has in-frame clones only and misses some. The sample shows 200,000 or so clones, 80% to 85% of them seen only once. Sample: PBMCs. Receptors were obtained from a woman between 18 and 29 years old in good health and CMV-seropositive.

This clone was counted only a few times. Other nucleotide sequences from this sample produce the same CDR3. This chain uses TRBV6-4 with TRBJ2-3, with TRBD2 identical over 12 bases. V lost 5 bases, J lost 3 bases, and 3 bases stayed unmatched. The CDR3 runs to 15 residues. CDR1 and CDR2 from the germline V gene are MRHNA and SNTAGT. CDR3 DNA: TGTGCCAGCAGTCCGACTAGCGGGGGAACAGATACGCAGTATTTT. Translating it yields CASSPTSGGTDTQYF.

CDR3 in amino acids: CASSLEGIASGANVLTF. In DNA, the CDR3 is TGTGCCAGCAGCTTGGAGGGGATTGCCTCTGGGGCCAACGTCCTGACTTTC. The chain couples TRBV5-4 to TRBJ2-6, with a possible D match to TRBD1 (5 bases). The CDR3 has 17 amino acids. Trimming stripped 0 bases from V and 0 bases from J, with 10 bases between. Germline-derived CDR1 and CDR2 are SGHNT and YYREEE (reference sequence).

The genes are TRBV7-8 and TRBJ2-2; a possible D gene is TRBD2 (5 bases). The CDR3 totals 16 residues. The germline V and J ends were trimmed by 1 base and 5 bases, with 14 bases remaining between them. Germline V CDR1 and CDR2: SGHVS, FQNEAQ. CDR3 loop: CASSLGVGVRTGELFF. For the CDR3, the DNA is TGTGCCAGCAGCTTAGGGGTCGGGGTGCGTACCGGGGAGCTGTTTTTT.

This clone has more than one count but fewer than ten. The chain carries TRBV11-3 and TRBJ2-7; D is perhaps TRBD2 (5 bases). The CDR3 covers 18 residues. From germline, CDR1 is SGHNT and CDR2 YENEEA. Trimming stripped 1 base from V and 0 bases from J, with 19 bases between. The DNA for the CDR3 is TGTGCCAGCAGCTTAGGGGGTTCGGGTCGGACTGTCTCCTACGAGCAGTACGTC. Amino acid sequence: CASSLGGSGRTVSYEQYV.

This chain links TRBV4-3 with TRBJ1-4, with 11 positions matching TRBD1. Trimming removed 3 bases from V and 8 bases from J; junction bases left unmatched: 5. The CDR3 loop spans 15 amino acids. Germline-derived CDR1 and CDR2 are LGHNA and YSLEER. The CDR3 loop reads CASSHSGQGGEKLFF. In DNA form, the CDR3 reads TGCGCCAGCAGCCATTCGGGACAGGGGGGAGAAAAACTGTTTTTT.

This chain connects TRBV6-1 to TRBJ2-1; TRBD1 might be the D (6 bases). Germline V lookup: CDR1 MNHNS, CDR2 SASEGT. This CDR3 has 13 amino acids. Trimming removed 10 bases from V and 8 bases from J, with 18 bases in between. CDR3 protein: CATREGTSDEQFF. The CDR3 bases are TGTGCCACCCGAGAGGGGACAAGCGATGAGCAGTTCTTC.

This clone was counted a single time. The CDR3 sequence is CASSVAVNTEAFF. Here the CDR3 DNA reads TGTGCCAGCAGTGTGGCGGTAAACACTGAAGCTTTCTTT. The chain has TRBV2 and TRBJ1-1; no definite D call. The V and J ends lost 4 bases and 2 bases respectively, with 8 bases between them. CDR3 length equals 13 residues. Germline CDR1 is SNHLY and CDR2 is FYNNEI. The variable domain in full, with the rest retrieved from reference TRBV2 and TRBJ1-1, is EPEVTQTPSHQVTQMGQEVILRCVPISNHLYFYWYRQILGQKVEFLVSFYNNEISEKSEIFDDQFSVERPDGSNFTLKIRSTKLEDSAMYFCASSVAVNTEAFFGQGTRLTVV.

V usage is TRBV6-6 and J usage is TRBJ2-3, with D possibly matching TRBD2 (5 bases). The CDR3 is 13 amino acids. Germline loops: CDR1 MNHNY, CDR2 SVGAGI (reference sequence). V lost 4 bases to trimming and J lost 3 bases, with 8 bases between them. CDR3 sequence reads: CASSFRGTDTQYF. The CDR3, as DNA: TGTGCCAGCAGTTTTAGAGGGACAGATACGCAGTATTTT.

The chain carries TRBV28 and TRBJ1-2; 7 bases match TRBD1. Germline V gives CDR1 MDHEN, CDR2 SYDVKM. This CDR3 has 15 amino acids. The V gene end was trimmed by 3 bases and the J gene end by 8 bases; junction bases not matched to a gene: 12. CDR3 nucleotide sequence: TGTGCCAGCAGTTTTGAGCAGGGGGAGGAAAGAGGCTACACCTTC. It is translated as CASSFEQGEERGYTF.